This TCR beta chain was captured by sequencing in a study of TIL therapy for anti-PD-1-resistant metastatic lung cancer (dated by TCRdb to the early 2020s). In terms of the full investigation: Before any PD-1/PD-L1 blockade was given, tumors were harvested, nivolumab was then administered, and patients who progressed went on to receive lymphodepletion, an infusion of expanded TIL, and IL-2. Across the cohort, whole-exome sequencing showed a median non-synonymous tumor mutation burden of approximately 1.5 mutations per megabase. Enrolled patients had a median age of roughly 50 years (range 38-75) and a median tumor PD-L1 proportion score of over 5.5%. T cell receptor beta sequencing of tumor and peripheral blood served to follow clonotypes across the tumor, the expanded TIL product, and serial blood samples. Most of the cohort had lung adenocarcinoma, a handful of tumors were EGFR-mutant and two were ALK-rearranged, and half of the patients were current or former smokers. What the research found in general, with its limitations: Generalizability was limited because the cohort was highly selected, with more treatment-naive, never-smoker and oncogene-addicted patients included than is typical. The study protocol defined all tumor marker inferences as exploratory. The baseline peripheral repertoire was partially replaced by infused TIL clonotypes, which then decayed over months, and persistence showed no apparent association with response.

Regarding this clone: Its antigen is unknown. No base quality information exists; no much larger clone differs at one position.

TCR beta CDR3 regions were amplified from genomic DNA by bias-controlled multiplex PCR with the immunoSEQ v3 hsTCRB kit. TCR libraries were sequenced on an Illumina NextSeq 500 to some 2 million read pairs for survey level or roughly 4.5-6.5 million for deep level. Processing in the source paper ran as follows. The immunoSEQ Analyzer software assigned V, D and J genes, filtered out non-productive sequences, and reported clonality. Repertoires were compared using productive Simpson clonality and Morisita overlap index of productive TRB rearrangements between infused TIL and blood. Absolute clonotype counts in blood were estimated as lymphocyte count times CD3+ fraction times the clone's productive frequency. The source is immuneACCESS, and TCRdb retained only in-frame sequences with V and J called. Part of the clones is not carried over; for the studies checked, unresolved V genes explain less than half of this, and the remainder is unexplained. V and J calls and clone size are as listed in that table; D and trimming were resolved from the DNA. This sample is represented by 55,000 to 65,000 clones; around 79% of them were singletons. In total, the top ten clones hold about 2% of the sample.

CDR3 length: 14 amino acids, cysteine to phenylalanine. The CDR3 DNA has 42 bases and is translated from base 1. Trimming takes 8 bases from V and 4 bases from J, and the germline ends sit 14 bases apart. The germline V gene provides CDR1 MDHEN and CDR2 SYDVKM. What the time point label conveys for this sample: pre-treatment sample, taken before nivolumab and TIL therapy. A phase I trial run at two centers enrolled adults with stage 4 NSCLC between 2017 and January 2020. Samples came from a single-arm, open-label phase I trial of tumor-infiltrating lymphocyte therapy with nivolumab in advanced non-small cell lung cancer. Blood mononuclear cells from EDTA tubes were isolated by Ficoll gradient, snap-frozen as pellets, and DNA was extracted with a Qiagen mini-prep kit.

The chain joins TRBV28 to TRBJ2-2; 5 matching bases give a weak D call of TRBD2. The TCR was taken from a person aged 25-85 years with non-small cell lung cancer. This material consisted of blood, taken at baseline. The CDR3 protein is CASGTTRGTGELFF. The DNA sequence is as follows: TGTGCCAGCGGAACCACACGGGGCACCGGGGAGCTGTTTTTT.